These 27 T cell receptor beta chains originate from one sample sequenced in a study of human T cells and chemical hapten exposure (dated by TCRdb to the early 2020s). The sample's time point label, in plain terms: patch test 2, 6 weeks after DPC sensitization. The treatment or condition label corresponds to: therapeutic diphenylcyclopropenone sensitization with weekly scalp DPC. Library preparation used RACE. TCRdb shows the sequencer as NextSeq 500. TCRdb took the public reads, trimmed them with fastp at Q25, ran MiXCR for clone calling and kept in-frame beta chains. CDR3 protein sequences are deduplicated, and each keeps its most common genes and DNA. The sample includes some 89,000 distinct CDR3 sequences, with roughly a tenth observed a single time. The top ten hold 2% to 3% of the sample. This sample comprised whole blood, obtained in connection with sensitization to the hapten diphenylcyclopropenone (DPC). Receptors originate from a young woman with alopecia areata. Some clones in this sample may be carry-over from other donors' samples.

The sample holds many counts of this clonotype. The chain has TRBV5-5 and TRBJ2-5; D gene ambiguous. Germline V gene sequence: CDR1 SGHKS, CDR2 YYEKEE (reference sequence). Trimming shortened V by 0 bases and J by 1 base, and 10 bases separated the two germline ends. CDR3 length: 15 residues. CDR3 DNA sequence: TGTGCCAGCAGCTTGGTACTGAGGCCCCAAGAGACCCAGTACTTC. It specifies CASSLVLRPQETQYF.

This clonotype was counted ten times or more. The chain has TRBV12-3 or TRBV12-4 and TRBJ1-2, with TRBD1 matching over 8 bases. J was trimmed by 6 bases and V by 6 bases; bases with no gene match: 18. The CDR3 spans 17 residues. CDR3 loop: CASSLRASGQGEDGYTF. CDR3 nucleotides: TGTGCCAGCAGCCTCAGGGCAAGCGGACAGGGAGAGGATGGCTACACCTTC.

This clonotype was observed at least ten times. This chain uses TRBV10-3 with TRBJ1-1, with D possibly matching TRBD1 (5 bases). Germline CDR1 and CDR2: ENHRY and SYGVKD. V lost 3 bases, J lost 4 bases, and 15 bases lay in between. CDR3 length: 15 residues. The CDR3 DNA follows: TGTGCCATCAGTGAAATCGGGGGGATGGGCACTGAAGCTTTCTTT. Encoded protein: CAISEIGGMGTEAFF.

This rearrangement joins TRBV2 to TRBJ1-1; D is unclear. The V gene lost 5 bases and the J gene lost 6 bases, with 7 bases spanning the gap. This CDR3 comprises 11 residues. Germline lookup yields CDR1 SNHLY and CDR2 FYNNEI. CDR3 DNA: TGTGCCAGCAGTAGGGAAGCTGAAGCTTTCTTT. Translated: CASSREAEAFF.

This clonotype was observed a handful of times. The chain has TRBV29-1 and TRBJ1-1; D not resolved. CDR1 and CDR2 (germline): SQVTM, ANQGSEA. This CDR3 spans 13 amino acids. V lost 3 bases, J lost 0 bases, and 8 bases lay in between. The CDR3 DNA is TGCAGCGTTGATTTGAACATGAACACTGAAGCTTTCTTT. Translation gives CSVDLNMNTEAFF.

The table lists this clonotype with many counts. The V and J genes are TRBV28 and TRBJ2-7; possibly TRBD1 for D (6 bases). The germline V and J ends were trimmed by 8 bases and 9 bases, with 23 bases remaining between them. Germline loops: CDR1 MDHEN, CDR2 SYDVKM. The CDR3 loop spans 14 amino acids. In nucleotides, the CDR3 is TGTGCCAGCGATCAGGTGAAGGGGGTACGGGGGCAGTACTTC. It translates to CASDQVKGVRGQYF.

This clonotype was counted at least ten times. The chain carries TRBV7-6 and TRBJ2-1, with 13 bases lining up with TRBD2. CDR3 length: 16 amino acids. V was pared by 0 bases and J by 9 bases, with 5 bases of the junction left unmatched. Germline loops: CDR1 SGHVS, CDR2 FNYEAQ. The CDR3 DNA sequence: TGTGCCAGCAGCTTAGCAACTAGCGGGGGGGGAGGTGAGCAGTTCTTC. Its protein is CASSLATSGGGGEQFF.

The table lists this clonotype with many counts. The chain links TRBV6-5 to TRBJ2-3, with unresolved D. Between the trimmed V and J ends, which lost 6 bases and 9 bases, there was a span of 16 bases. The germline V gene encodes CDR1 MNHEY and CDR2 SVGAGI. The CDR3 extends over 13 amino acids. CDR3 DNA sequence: TGTGCCAGCAGCGATAGGGTTTTCGGCACGCAGTATTTT. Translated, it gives CASSDRVFGTQYF.

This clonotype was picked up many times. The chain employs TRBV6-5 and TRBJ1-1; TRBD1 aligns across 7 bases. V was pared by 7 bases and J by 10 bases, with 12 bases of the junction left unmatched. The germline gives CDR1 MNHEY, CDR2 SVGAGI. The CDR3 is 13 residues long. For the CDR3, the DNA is TGTGCCAGCACCGCAACGCTACAGGGGCGAGCTTTCTTT. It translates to CASTATLQGRAFF.

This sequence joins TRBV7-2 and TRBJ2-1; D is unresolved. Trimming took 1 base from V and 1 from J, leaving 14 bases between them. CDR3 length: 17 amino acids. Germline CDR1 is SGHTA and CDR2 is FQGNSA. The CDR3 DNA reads TGTGCCAGCAGCTTAGTTCGCAGTAGCTTTTCCTACAATGAGCAGTTCTTC. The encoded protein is CASSLVRSSFSYNEQFF. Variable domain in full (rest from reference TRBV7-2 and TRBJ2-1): GAGVSQSPSNKVTEKGKDVELRCDPISGHTALYWYRQSLGQGLEFLIYFQGNSAPDKSGLPSDRFSAERTGGSVSTLTIQRTQQEDSAVYLCASSLVRSSFSYNEQFFGPGTRLTVL.

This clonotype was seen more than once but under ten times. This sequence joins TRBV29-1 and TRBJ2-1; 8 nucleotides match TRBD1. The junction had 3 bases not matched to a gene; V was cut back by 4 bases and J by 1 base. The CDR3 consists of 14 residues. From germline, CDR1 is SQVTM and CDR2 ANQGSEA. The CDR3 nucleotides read TGCAGCGTTGGTTACAGGGGGTCCTACAATGAGCAGTTCTTC. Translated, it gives CSVGYRGSYNEQFF.

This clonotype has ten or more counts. This chain's CDR3 is CASSYFLGSEAFF. The CDR3, as DNA: TGTGCCAGCAGTTACTTCCTAGGGTCGGAAGCTTTCTTT. The chain carries TRBV6-5 and TRBJ1-1; D is undetermined. The CDR3 has 13 residues. Trimming took 1 base from V and 8 from J, leaving 11 bases between them. In germline, CDR1 is MNHEY, CDR2 SVGAGI.

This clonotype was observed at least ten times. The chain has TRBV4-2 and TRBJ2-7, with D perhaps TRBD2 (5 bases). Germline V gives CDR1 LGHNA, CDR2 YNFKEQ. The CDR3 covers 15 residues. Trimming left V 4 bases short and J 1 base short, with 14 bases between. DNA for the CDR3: TGTGCCAGCAGCCCCGGGTCAGGAGGTTCCTACGAGCAGTACTTC. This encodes CASSPGSGGSYEQYF.

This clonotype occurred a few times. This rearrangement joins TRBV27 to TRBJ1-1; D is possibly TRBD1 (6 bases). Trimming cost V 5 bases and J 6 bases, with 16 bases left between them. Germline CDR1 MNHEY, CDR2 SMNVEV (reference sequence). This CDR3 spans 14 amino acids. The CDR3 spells CASSPNYRAAEAFF. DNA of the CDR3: TGTGCCAGCAGTCCGAACTACAGGGCAGCTGAAGCTTTCTTT.

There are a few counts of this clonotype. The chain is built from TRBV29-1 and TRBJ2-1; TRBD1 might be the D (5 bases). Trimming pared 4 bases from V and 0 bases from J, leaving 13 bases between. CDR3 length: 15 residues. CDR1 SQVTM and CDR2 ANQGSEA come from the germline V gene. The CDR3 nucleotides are TGCAGCGTTGCTGGGGCTCAAAGCTCCTACAATGAGCAGTTCTTC. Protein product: CSVAGAQSSYNEQFF.

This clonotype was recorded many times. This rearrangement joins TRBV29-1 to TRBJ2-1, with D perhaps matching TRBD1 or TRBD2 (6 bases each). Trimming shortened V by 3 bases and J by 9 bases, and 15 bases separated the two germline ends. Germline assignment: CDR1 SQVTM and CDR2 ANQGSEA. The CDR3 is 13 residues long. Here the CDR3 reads CSVESRGGSEQFF. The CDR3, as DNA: TGCAGCGTTGAGTCCAGGGGAGGAAGTGAGCAGTTCTTC.

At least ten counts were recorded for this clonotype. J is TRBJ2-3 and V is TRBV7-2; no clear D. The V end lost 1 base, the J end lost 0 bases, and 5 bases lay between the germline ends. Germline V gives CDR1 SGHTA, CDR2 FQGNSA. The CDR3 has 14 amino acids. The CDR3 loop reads CASSLERSTDTQYF. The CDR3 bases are TGTGCCAGCAGCTTAGAGAGGAGCACAGATACGCAGTATTTT. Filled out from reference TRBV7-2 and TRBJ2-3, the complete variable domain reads GAGVSQSPSNKVTEKGKDVELRCDPISGHTALYWYRQSLGQGLEFLIYFQGNSAPDKSGLPSDRFSAERTGGSVSTLTIQRTQQEDSAVYLCASSLERSTDTQYFGPGTRLTVL.

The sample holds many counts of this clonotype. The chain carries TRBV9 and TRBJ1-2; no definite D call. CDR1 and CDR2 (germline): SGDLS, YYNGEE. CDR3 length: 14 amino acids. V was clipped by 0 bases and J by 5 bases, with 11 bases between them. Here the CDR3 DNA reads TGTGCCAGCAGCGTAGGTGACACCTTATATGGCTACACCTTC. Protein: CASSVGDTLYGYTF.

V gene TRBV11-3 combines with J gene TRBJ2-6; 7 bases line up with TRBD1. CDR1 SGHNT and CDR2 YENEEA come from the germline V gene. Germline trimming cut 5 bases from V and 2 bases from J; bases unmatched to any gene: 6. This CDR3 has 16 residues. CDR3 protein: CASSHDRVPGANVLTF. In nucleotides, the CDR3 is TGTGCCAGCAGCCACGACAGGGTCCCTGGGGCCAACGTCCTGACTTTC.

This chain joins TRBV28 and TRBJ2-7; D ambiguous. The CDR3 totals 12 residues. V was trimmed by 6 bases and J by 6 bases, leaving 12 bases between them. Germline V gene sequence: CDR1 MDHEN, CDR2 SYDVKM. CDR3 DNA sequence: TGTGCCAGCAGGTCCCTGGGGTTCGAGCAGTACTTC. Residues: CASRSLGFEQYF.

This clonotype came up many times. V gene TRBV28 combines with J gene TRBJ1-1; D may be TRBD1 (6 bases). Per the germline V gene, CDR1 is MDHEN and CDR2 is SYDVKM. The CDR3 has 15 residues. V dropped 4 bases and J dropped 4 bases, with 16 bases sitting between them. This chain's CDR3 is CASSSRGAGGTEAFF. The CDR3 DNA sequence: TGTGCCAGCAGTTCTCGGGGGGCGGGAGGCACTGAAGCTTTCTTT.

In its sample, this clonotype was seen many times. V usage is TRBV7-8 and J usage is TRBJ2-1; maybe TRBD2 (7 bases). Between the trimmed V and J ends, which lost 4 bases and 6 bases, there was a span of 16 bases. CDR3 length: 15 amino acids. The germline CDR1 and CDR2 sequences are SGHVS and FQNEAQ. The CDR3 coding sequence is TGTGCCAGCAGCTACTCGACTAGGGGGGGCAATGAGCAGTTCTTC. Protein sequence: CASSYSTRGGNEQFF.

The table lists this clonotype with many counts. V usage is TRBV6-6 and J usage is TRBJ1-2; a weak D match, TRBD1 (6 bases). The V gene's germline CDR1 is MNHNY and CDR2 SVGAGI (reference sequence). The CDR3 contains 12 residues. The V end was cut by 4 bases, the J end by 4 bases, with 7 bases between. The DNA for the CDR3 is TGTGCCAGCAGTTGGACAGCCTATGGCTACACCTTC. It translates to CASSWTAYGYTF.

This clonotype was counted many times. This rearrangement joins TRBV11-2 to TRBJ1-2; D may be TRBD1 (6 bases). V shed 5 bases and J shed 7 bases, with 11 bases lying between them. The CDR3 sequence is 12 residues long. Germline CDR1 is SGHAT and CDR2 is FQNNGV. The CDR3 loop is CASSLDRSGYTF. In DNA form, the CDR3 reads TGTGCCAGCAGCCTTGACAGGAGTGGCTACACCTTC.

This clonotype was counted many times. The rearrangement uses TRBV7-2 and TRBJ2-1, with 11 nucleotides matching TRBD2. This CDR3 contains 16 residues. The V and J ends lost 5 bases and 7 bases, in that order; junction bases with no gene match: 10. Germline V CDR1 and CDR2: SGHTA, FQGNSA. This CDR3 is CASSLLAGGPMNEQFF. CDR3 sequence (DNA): TGTGCCAGCAGCCTATTAGCGGGAGGGCCTATGAATGAGCAGTTCTTC.

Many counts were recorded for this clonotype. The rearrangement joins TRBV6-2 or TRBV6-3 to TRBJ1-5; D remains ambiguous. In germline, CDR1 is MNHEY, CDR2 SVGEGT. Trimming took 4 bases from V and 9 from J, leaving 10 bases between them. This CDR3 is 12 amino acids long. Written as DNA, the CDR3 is TGTGCCAGCAGTTCCGCGGTTCGGCCCCAGCATTTT. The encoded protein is CASSSAVRPQHF.

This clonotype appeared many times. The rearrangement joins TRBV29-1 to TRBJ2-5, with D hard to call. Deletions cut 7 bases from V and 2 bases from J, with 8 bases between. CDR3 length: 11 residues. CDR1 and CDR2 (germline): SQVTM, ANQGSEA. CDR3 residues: CSAGSQETQYF. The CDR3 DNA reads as TGCAGCGCCGGTTCTCAAGAGACCCAGTACTTC.